A single sample gave rise to the 5 T cell receptor beta chains below, sequenced in a study of blood T cell repertoires in COVID-19. Repertoires were generated with immunoSEQ multiplex PCR, while TCRdb's copy carries only in-frame clones and drops some. The sample lists fewer than 200,000 clones, 76% seen once, with less than 4.5% in the top ten. Specimen: peripheral blood. The receptors originated from a woman aged 80 or over with acute or convalescent COVID-19.

This chain joins TRBV9 and TRBJ2-4; D is ambiguous. CDR3 length: 19 residues. Looked up from germline, CDR1 is SGDLS and CDR2 is YYNGEE. Trimming took 0 bases from V and 0 from J, leaving 19 bases between them. The CDR3, as DNA: TGTGCCAGCAGCGTAGGCCCTAACTTTAGAGCCTTAGCCAAAAACATTCAGTACTTC. Residues: CASSVGPNFRALAKNIQYF.

The V and J genes are TRBV12-3 or TRBV12-4 and TRBJ1-1; 9 bases fit TRBD1. The V segment lost 6 bases and the J segment 4 bases; nucleotides outside the gene matches: 3. The CDR3 is 13 amino acids. The CDR3 region is CASSRQGGTEAFF. DNA for the CDR3: TGTGCCAGCAGCCGACAGGGGGGCACTGAAGCTTTCTTT.

The CDR3 DNA sequence: TGCGCCAGCAGCGCCCAGGACAGGAACACCGGGGAGCTGTTTTTT. It specifies CASSAQDRNTGELFF. The chain uses TRBV5-1 and TRBJ2-2; weak D call: TRBD1 (6 bases). With 4 bases removed from V and 1 base from J, the gap between germline ends came to 11 bases. The CDR3 totals 15 residues. Germline V lookup: CDR1 SGHRS, CDR2 YFSETQ.

V usage is TRBV6-1 and J usage is TRBJ1-1; unclear D gene. V lost 3 bases to trimming and J lost 1 base, with 3 bases between them. The V gene's germline CDR1 is MNHNS and CDR2 SASEGT. This CDR3 spans 12 amino acids. The CDR3 spells CASSDRNTEAFF. The CDR3 DNA sequence: TGTGCCAGCAGTGATAGGAACACTGAAGCTTTCTTT.

The V gene is TRBV6-5, the J gene TRBJ1-2; 8 positions match TRBD1. Trimming cost V 6 bases and J 0 bases; bases outside gene matches: 3. Germline V lookup: CDR1 MNHEY, CDR2 SVGAGI. This CDR3 has 14 residues. In DNA form, the CDR3 reads TGTGCCAGCAGGAGACAGGGGACTAACTATGGCTACACCTTC. Translating it yields CASRRQGTNYGYTF.